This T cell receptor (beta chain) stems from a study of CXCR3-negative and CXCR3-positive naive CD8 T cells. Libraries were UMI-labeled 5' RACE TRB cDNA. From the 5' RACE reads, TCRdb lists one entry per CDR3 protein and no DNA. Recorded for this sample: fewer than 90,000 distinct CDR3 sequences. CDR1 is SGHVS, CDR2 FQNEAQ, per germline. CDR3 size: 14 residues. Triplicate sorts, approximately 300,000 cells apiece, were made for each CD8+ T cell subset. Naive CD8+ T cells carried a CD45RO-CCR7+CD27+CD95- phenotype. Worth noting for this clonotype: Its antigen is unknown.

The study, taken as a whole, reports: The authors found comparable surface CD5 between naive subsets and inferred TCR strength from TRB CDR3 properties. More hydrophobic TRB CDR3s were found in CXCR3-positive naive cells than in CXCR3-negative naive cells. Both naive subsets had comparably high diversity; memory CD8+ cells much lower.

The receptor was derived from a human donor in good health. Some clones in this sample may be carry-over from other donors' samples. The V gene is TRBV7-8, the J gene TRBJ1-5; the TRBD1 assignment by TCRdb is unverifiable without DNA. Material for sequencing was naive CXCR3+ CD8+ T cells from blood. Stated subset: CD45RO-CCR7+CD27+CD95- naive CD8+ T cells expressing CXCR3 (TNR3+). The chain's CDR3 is CASSLGTGRQPQHF. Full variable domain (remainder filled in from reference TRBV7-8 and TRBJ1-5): GAGVSQSPRYKVAKRGQDVALRCDPISGHVSLFWYQQALGQGPEFLTYFQNEAQLDKSGLPSDRFFAERPEGSVSTLKIQRTQQEDSAVYLCASSLGTGRQPQHFGDGTRLSIL.